The entry that follows covers one T cell receptor beta chain sequence. Its antigen is unknown. TCRdb keeps only in-frame clones here, not all; method: immunoSEQ multiplex PCR. The sample records fewer than 11,000 clones, approximately 86% being singletons. These data belong to a study of somatic mutations in cytotoxic T cells in rheumatoid arthritis. Across the study: Flow cytometric sorting isolated some V beta antibody-stained T-cell populations at nearly 100% purity, and among them were V beta1+ cells that underwent TCRB sequencing.

Study conclusions and caveats: An increase in CD8+ clonality with age was seen in rheumatoid arthritis patients but not in healthy controls.

After CD4+ and CD8+ cells were isolated by positive magnetic bead selection, their purity was checked by flow cytometry. The sequence was obtained from an adult with rheumatoid arthritis. Source material: CD8+ T cells sorted from blood.

CDR3 residues: CASSYTPTNEKLFF. The CDR3 DNA reads as TGTGCCAGCAGTTACACCCCAACTAATGAAAAACTGTTTTTT. V gene TRBV6-6 combines with J gene TRBJ1-4; no firm D call. The CDR3 spans 14 residues. CDR1 is MNHNY and CDR2 is SVGAGI in the germline V gene (reference sequence). V lost 2 bases and J 0 bases, leaving 4 bases between the germline ends.